In its sample, the clone carrying this TCR beta chain was seen once. Its antigen is still unknown. Recent vaccinations or acute infections were absent in the healthy HIV-negative adult donors. The data are from a study of shared clonotypes between healthy human individuals. Points from the study as a whole: Among a few donors, about 5% of naive CD4 clonotypes were found in common. Non-shared clonotypes showed lower generation probabilities than clonotypes common to all four donors.

TCRdb's copy holds only in-frame clones and misses some; the assay was immunoSEQ multiplex PCR. The sample carries more than 1,200,000 clones, less than 99% recorded once. The CDR3 contains 15 residues. The V end was cut by 4 bases, the J end by 1 base, with 10 bases between. Germline CDR1 reads LNHDA; CDR2 reads SQIVND (reference sequence). The receptor comes from a man aged 30-40 years in good health. The J gene is TRBJ2-2, the V gene TRBV19; D might be TRBD1 (5 bases). Material: naive CD4+ T cells sorted from blood. Noted subset: CD45RA+ positively selected. The CDR3 DNA is TGTGCCAGTAGTAACTACAGGCTGAACACCGGGGAGCTGTTTTTT. It translates to CASSNYRLNTGELFF.